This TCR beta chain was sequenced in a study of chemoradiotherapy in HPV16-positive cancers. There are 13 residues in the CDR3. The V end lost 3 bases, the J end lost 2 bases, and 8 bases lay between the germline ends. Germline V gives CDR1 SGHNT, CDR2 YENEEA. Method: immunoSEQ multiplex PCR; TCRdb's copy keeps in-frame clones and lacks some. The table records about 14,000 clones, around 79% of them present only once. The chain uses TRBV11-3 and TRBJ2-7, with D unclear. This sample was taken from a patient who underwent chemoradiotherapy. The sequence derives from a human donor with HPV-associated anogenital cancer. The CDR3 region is CASSLNRPYEQYF. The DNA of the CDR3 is TGTGCCAGCAGCTTGAACAGACCCTACGAGCAGTACTTC.